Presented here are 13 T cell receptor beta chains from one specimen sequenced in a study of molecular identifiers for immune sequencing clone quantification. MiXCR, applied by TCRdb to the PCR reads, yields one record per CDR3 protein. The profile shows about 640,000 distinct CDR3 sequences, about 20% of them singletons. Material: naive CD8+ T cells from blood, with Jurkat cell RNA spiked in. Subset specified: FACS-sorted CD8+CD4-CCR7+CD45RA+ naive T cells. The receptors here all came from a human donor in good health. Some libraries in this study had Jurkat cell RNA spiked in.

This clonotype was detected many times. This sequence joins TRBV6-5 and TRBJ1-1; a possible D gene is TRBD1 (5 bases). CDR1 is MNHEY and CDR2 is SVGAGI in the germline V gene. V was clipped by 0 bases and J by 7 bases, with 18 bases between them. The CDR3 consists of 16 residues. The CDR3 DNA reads TGTGCCAGCAGTTACTCAGGGCCCAGGGTTATGGGTGAAGCTTTCTTT. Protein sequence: CASSYSGPRVMGEAFF.

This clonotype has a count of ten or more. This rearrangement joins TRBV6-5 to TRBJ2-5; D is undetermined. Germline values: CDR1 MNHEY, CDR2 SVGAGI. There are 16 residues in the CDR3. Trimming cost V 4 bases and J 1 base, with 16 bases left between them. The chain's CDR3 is CASSFHPHGFQETQYF. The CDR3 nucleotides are TGTGCCAGCAGTTTCCACCCCCACGGATTCCAAGAGACCCAGTACTTC.

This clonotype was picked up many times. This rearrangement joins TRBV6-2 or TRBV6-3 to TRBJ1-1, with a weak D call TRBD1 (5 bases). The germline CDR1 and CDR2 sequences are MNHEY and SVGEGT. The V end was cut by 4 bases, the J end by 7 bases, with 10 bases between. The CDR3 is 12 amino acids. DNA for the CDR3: TGTGCCAGCAGTTCTACAGGTCTTGAAGCTTTCTTT. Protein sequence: CASSSTGLEAFF.

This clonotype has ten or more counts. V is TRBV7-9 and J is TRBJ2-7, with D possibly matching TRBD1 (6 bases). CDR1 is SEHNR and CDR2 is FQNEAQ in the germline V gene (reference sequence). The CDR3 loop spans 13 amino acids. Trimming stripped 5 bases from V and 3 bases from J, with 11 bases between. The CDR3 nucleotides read TGTGCCAGCAGCACAGGGTCCGTCTACGAGCAGTACTTC. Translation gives CASSTGSVYEQYF. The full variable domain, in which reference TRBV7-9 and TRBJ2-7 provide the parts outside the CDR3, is DTGVSQNPRHKITKRGQNVTFRCDPISEHNRLYWYRQTLGQGPEFLTYFQNEAQLEKSRLLSDRFSAERPKGSFSTLEIQRTEQGDSAMYLCASSTGSVYEQYFGPGTRLTVT.

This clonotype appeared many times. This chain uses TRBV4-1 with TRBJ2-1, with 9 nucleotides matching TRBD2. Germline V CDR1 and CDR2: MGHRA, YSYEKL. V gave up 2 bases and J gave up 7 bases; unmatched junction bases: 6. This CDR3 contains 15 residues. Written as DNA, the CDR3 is TGCGCCAGCAGCCAAACGGCTAGCGGGGTTAATGAGCAGTTCTTC. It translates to CASSQTASGVNEQFF.

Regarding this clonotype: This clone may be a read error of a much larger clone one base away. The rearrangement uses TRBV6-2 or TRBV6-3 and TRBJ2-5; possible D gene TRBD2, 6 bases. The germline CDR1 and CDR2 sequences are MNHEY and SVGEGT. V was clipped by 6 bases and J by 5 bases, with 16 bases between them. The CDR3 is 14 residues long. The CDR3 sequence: CASSRDSFGETQYF. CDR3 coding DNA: TGTGCCAGCAGCAGGGACTCATTCGGCGAGACCCAGTACTTC.

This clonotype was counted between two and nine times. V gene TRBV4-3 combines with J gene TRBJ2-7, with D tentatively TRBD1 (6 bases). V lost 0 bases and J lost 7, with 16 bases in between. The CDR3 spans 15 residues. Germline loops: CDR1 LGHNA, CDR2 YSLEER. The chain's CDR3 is CASSQEMGTSTEQYF. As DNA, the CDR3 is TGCGCCAGCAGCCAAGAAATGGGGACATCTACGGAGCAGTACTTC.

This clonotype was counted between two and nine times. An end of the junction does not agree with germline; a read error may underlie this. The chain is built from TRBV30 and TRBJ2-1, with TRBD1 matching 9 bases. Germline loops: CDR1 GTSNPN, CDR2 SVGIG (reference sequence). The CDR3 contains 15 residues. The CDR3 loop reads CAWREGQGAYSEQLF. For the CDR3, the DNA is TGTGCCTGGAGGGAGGGACAGGGCGCCTACAGTGAGCAGCTCTTC.

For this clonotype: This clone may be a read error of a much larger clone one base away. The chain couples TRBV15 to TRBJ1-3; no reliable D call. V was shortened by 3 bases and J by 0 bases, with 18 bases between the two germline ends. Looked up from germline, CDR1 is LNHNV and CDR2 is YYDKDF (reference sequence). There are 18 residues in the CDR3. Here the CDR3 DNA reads TGTGCCACCAGCAGTACCAGTTTCGGCGGACGCTCTGGAAACACCATATATTTT. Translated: CATSSTSFGGRSGNTIYF.

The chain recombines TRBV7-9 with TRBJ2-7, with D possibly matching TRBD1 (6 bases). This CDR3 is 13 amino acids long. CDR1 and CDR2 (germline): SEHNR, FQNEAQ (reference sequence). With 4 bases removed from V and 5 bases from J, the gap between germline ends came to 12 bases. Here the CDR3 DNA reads TGTGCCAGCAGCTCCCTGGACAGCCACGAGCAGTACTTC. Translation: CASSSLDSHEQYF.

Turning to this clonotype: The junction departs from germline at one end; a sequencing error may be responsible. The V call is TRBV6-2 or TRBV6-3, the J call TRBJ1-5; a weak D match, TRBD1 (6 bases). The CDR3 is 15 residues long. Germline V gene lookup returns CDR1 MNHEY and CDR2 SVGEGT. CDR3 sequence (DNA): TGTGCCAGCAGTTCAACAGGGACGGTCAATCAGCCCCTGCATTTT. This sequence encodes CASSSTGTVNQPLHF.

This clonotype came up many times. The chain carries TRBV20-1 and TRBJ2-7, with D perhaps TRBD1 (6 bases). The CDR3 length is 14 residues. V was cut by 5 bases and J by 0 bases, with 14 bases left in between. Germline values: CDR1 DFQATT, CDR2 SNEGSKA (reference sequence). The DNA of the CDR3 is TGCAGTGCTTTTTCAGGGGTTTACTCCTACGAGCAGTACTTC. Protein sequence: CSAFSGVYSYEQYF.

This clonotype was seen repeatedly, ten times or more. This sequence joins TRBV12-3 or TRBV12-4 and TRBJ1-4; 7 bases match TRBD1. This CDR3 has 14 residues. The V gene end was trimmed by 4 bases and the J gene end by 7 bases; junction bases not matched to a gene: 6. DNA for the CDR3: TGTGCCAGCAGTTCCCGACAGGGTGTTGAAAAACTGTTTTTT. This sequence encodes CASSSRQGVEKLFF.